The rows below give T cell receptor beta chains drawn from one sample of a study of T cells in Graves' hyperthyroidism and ophthalmopathy. Using its own MiXCR run on the multiplex PCR reads, TCRdb lists one record per CDR3 protein. The data show around 560,000 distinct CDR3 sequences, 16% seen once. Sequenced sample: blood. The receptors stem from a woman aged 18-35 years with Graves' hyperthyroidism. CDR3s include the opening cysteine and the closing phenylalanine or tryptophan. A D gene is named only where the DNA matches it firmly. For some rows the clone size is stated as once, few or many, or as a class when expanded; others skip it.

D gene | J gene | clone size | V gene | CDR3 DNA | CDR3 protein
TRBD2 | TRBJ2-3 | . | TRBV6-5 | TGTGCCAGCAGTTACGGGGCTAGCGGGCCAGATACGCAGTATTTT | CASSYGASGPDTQYF
. | TRBJ2-5 | few | TRBV20-1 | TGCAGTGCTAGAGGAAGCGCCTTCCAAGAGACCCAGTACTTC | CSARGSAFQETQYF
. | TRBJ2-5 | many | TRBV12-3/TRBV12-4 | TGTGCCAGCAGTTCAGAGCGGGCATTCCAAGAGACCCAGTACTTC | CASSSERAFQETQYF
. | TRBJ2-3 | many | TRBV2 | TGTGCCAGCAGACTAGGACTTACGCAGTATTTT | CASRLGLTQYF
TRBD2 | TRBJ2-3 | many | TRBV7-9 | TGTGCCAGCAGCCTTAGCGGGAGTTCAGATACGCAGTATTTT | CASSLSGSSDTQYF
TRBD2 | TRBJ2-3 | . | TRBV12-3/TRBV12-4 | TGTGCCAGCAGCCAAGAGCTGGCGGGGGGGCCGAGAGGGGATACGCAGTATTTT | CASSQELAGGPRGDTQYF
TRBD2 | TRBJ2-1 | . | TRBV7-3 | TGTGCCAGCAGCTTAGACGCGGGGGTCTACAATGAGCAGTTCTTC | CASSLDAGVYNEQFF
TRBD1 | TRBJ1-1 | many | TRBV20-1 | TGCAGTGCTAGAGAAGGGACAGGGGAAGATGAAGCTTTCTTT | CSAREGTGEDEAFF
TRBD2 | TRBJ2-7 | few | TRBV7-3 | TGTGCCAGCAGCTCCCCCCTAGCGGGAGCCTACGAGCAGTACTTC | CASSSPLAGAYEQYF
. | TRBJ2-5 | . | TRBV20-1 | TGCAGTGCTACTTACTCCTTAAGCGCGGAGACCCAGTACTTC | CSATYSLSAETQYF
. | TRBJ2-7 | many | TRBV28 | TGTGCCAGCAGCGCTATTGACAGCTACGAGCAGTACTTC | CASSAIDSYEQYF
. | TRBJ2-1 | many | TRBV20-1 | TGCAGTGCTAGAGATCTGGGGGGGGCAGGTTATGAGCAGTTCTTC | CSARDLGGAGYEQFF
. | TRBJ1-5 | . | TRBV19 | TGTGCCAGTAAAGAGGGGTCGTCGCGCCAGCCCCAGCATTTT | CASKEGSSRQPQHF
TRBD1 | TRBJ1-1 | few | TRBV24-1 | TGTGCCACCAGTGAGCTCGGACAGGGGGTAGATGAAGCTTTCTTT | CATSELGQGVDEAFF
. | TRBJ2-3 | . | TRBV7-8 | TGTGCCAGCAGCCCCAAGGGGGGCGGGAGTATCACAGATACGCAGTATTTT | CASSPKGGGSITDTQYF
. | TRBJ1-5 | . | TRBV28 | TGTGCCAGCGGCACTGGGACACACAGCAATCAGCCCCAGCATTTT | CASGTGTHSNQPQHF